This T cell receptor beta chain was sequenced in a study of T-cell reconstitution after alpha-beta-depleted transplantation in children. Study outcomes and limitations: There were some patients whose high TCRbeta diversity at day 60 came from surviving recipient T cells and thymic progenitors. Several hundred graft clones that had expanded were reportedly the source of alpha-beta T cells about two months after transplant. One year post-transplant, T-cell counts and diversity were largely derived from T cells produced anew.

The CDR3 sequence is 13 residues long. The ends were cut back, 3 bases at V and 1 base at J, with 7 bases in the middle. This clonotype came up many times. Its antigen is still unknown. The library targeted TCRbeta and was prepared with unique molecular identifiers. TCRdb redid the calling of the PCR reads with MiXCR, one entry per CDR3 protein. The table lists roughly 100,000 distinct CDR3 sequences, under 9% of them singletons, with roughly 17% in the top ten. The chain carries TRBV12-3 or TRBV12-4 and TRBJ2-7; possible D gene TRBD2, 5 bases. The specimen was PBMCs, collected before TCRalphabeta/CD19-depleted stem cell transplant. This TCR was recovered from a boy younger than 10 with acute lymphoblastic leukemia, due to receive a stem cell transplant. Here the CDR3 reads CASSFGESYEQYF. DNA of the CDR3: TGTGCCAGCAGTTTCGGGGAATCCTACGAGCAGTACTTC.